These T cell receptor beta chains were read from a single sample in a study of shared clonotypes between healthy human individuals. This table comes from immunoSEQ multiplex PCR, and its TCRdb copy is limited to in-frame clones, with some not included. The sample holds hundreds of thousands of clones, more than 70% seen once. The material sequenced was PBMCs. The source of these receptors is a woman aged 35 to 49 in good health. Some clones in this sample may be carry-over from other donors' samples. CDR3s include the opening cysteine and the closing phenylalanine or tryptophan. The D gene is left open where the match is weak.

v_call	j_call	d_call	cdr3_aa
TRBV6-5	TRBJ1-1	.	CASSYNMNTEAFF
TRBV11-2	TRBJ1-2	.	CASSPGRGSRTVHTF
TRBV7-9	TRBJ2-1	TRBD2	CASSLVGGDNEQFF
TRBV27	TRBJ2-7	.	CASSLSRSYEQYF
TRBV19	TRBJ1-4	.	CASSALGTLNEKLFF
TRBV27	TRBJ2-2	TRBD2	CASTLSVPAGGPVTGELFF
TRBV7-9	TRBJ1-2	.	CASSELGGNYGYTF
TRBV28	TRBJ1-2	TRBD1	CASSLLGTGYDGYTF
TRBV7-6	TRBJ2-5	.	CASSLEGVQETQYF
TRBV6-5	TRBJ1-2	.	CASSYSGGAGGYTF
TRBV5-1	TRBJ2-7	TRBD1	CASSLRQGSSGEQYF
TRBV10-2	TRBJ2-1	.	CASSEGGASPKCVF
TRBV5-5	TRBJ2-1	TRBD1	CASSLGQGTHEQFF
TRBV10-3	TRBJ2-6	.	CAISESAGHSGANVLTF
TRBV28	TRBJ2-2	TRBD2	CASSLRTSGRGNGELFF
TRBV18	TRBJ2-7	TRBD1	CASSPGQGGSYEQYF
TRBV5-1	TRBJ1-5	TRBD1	CASSLSGTGNGQPQHF
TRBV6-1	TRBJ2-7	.	CASSGTGTLAYEQYF
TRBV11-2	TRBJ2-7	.	CASSPFVSRSYEQYF
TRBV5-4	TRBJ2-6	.	CASSNRDLGANVLTF
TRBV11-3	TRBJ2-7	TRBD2	CASSSFTTSGRNEQYF
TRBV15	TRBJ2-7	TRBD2	CATSSIREGRYEQYF
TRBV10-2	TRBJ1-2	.	CASSAWGGVRGYTF
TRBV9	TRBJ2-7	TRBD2	CASSETSGSIYEQYF
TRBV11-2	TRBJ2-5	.	CASTPRGRGETQYF
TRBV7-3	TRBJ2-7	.	CASSLRGPTYEQYF
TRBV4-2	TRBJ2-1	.	CASSQPGRSEQFF
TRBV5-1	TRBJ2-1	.	CASSLGGGVLLANNEQFF
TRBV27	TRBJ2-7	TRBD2	CASSLGGARGTYEQYF
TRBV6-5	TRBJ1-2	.	CASSLNRDNYGYTF
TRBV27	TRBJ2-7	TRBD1	CASNRQGSSYEQYF
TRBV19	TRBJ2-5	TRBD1	CASSIGGTVEETQYF
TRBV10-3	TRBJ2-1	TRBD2	CAIQLAGGPNEQFF
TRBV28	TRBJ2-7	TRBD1	CASSFTGEWGSYEQYF
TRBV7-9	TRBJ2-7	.	CASSLAGVFPYEQYF
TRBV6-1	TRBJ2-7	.	CASKPDVTYEQYF
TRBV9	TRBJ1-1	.	CASSVDGRATEAFF
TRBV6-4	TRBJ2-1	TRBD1	CASSEQPGTGGNEQFF
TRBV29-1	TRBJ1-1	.	CSVEWGRTEAFF
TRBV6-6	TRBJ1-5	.	CASSYRTNQPQHF
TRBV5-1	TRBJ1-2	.	CASNRLGGEGYTF
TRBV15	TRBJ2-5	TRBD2	CATSREGGRYQETQYF
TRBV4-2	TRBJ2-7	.	CASSQEHGQRSYEQYF
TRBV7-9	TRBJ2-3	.	CASGGFTDTQYF
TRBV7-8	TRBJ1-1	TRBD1	CASSFIGGNSEAFF
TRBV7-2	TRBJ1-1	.	CASSLSSGGREAFF
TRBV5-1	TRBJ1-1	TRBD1	CASQTGTDVMNTEAFF
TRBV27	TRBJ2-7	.	CASSYNYEQYF
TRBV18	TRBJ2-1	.	CASSTWDPSINEQFF
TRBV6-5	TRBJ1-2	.	CASRRGPHYGYTF
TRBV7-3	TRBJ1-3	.	CASSPQGGSGNTIYF
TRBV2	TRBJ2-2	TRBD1	CASSRVRGSTGELFF
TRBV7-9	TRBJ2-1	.	CASSFFQTDEQFF
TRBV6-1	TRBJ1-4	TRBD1	CASNPTGGNEKLFF
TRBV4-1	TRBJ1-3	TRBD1	CASSQGHRGPGNTIYF